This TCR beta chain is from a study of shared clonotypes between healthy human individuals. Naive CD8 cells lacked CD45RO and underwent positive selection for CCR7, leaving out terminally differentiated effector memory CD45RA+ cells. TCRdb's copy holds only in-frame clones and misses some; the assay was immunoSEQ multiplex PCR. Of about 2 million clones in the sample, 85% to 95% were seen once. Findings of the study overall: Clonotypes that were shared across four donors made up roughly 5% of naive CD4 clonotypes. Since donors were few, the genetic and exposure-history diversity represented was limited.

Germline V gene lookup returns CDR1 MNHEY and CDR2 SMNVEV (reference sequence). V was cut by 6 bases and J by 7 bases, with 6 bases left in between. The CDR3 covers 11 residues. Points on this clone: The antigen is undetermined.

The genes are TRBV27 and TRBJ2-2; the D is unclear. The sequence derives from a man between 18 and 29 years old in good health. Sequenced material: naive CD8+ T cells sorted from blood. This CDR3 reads CASRLGGELFF. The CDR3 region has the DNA TGTGCCAGCAGGCTCGGCGGGGAGCTGTTTTTT.